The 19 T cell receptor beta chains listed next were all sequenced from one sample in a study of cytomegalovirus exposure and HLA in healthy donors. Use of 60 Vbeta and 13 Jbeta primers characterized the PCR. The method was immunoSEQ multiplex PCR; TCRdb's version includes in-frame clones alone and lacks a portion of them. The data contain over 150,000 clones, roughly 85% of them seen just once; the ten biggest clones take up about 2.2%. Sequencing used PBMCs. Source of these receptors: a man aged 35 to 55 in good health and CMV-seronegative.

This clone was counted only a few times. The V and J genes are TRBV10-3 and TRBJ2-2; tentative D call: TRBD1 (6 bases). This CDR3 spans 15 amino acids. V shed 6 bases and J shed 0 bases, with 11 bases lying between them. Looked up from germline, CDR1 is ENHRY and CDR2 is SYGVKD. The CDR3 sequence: CAISLGTSNTGELFF. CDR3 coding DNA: TGTGCCATCAGCCTTGGGACATCGAACACCGGGGAGCTGTTTTTT.

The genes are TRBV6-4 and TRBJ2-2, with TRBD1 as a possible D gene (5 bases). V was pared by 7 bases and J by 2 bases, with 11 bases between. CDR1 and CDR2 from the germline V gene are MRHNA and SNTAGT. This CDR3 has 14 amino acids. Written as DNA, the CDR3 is TGTGCCAGCACGTTCGACAGAAACACCGGGGAGCTGTTTTTT. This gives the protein CASTFDRNTGELFF.

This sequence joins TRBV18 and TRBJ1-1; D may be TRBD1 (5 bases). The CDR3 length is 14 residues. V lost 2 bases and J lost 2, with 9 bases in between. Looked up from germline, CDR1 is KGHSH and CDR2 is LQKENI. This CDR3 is CASSPSGTNTEAFF. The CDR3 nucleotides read TGTGCCAGCTCACCATCAGGGACTAACACTGAAGCTTTCTTT. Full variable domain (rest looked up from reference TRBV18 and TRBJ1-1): NAGVMQNPRHLVRRRGQEARLRCSPMKGHSHVYWYRQLPEEGLKFMVYLQKENIIDESGMPKERFSAEFPKEGPSILRIQQVVRGDSAAYFCASSPSGTNTEAFFGQGTRLTVV.

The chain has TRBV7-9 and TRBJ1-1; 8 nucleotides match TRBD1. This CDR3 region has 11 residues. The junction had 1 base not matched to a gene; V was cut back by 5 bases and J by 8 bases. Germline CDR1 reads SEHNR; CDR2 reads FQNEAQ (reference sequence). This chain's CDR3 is CASSRDREAFF. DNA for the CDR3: TGTGCCAGCAGCCGGGACAGGGAAGCTTTCTTT.

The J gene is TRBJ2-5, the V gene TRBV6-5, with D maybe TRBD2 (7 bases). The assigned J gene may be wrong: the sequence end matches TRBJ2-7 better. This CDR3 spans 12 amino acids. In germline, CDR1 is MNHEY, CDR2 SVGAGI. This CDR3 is CAARGGSYEQYF. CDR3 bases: TGTGCCGCGAGGGGGGGGTCCTACGAGCAGTACTTC.

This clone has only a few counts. The CDR3 is CASSPHHRSYEQYF. CDR3 DNA sequence: TGTGCCAGCAGCCCCCATCATAGATCCTACGAGCAGTACTTC. This chain links TRBV7-2 with TRBJ2-7; no definite D call. The CDR3 extends over 14 amino acids. The ends were cut back, 5 bases at V and 1 base at J, with 12 bases in the middle. The germline gives CDR1 SGHTA, CDR2 FQGNSA.

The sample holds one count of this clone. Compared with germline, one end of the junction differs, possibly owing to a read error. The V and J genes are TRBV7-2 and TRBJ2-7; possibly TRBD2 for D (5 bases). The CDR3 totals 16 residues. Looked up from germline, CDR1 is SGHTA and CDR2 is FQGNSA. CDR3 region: CASSLAVVARVYEQYF. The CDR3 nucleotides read TGTGCCAGCAGTTTAGCCGTTGTAGCGAGGGTCTACGAGCAGTACTTC.

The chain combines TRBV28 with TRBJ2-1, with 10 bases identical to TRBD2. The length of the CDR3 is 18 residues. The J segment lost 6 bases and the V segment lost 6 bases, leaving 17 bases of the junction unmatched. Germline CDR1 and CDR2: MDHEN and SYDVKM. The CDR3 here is CASRGPPASGSIGNEQFF. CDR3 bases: TGTGCCAGCAGGGGCCCCCCTGCTAGCGGGAGTATCGGCAATGAGCAGTTCTTC.

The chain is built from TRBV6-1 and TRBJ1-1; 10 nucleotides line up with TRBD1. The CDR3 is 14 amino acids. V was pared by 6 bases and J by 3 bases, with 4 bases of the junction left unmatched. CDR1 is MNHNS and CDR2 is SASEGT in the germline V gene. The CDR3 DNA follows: TGTGCCAGCAGCAGGACAGGGGGGTACACTGAAGCTTTCTTT. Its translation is CASSRTGGYTEAFF.

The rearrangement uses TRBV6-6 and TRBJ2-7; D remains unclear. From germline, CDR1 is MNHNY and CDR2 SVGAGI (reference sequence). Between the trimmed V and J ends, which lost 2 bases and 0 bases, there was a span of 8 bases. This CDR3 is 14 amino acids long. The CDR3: CASSYPADSYEQYF. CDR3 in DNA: TGTGCCAGCAGTTACCCGGCGGACTCCTACGAGCAGTACTTC.

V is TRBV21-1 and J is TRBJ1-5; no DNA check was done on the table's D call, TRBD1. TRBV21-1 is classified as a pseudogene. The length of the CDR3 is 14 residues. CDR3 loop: CASSKADRNQPQHF. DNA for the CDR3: TGTGCCAGCAGCAAAGCAGACAGGAATCAGCCCCAGCATTTT.

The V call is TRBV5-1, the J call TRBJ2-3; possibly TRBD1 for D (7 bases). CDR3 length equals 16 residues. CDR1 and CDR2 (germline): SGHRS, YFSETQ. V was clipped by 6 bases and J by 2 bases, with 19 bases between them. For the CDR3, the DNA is TGCGCCAGCACCCGCCGGGGGACAGTAAACACAGATACGCAGTATTTT. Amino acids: CASTRRGTVNTDTQYF.

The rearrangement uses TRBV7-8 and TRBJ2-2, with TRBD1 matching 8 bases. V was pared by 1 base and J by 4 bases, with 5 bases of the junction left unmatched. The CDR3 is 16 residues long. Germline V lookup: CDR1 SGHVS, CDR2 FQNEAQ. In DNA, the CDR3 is TGTGCCAGCAGCTTAGATACAGGGGGAGTCACCGGGGAGCTGTTTTTT. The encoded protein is CASSLDTGGVTGELFF.

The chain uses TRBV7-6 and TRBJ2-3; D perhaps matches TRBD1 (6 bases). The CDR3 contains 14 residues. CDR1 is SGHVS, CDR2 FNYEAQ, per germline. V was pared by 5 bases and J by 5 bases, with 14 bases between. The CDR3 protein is CASSLLGGRDTQYF. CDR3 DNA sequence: TGTGCCAGCAGCCTCCTTGGGGGCCGAGATACGCAGTATTTT.

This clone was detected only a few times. The CDR3 DNA follows: TGTGCCAGCAGCCGCTCCCCGGGGGACCGAGAGACCCAGTACTTC. The encoded protein is CASSRSPGDRETQYF. The chain carries TRBV7-2 and TRBJ2-5; D is perhaps TRBD2 (6 bases). The length of the CDR3 is 15 residues. Between the trimmed V and J ends, which lost 5 bases and 4 bases, there was a span of 17 bases. Germline lookup yields CDR1 SGHTA and CDR2 FQGNSA.

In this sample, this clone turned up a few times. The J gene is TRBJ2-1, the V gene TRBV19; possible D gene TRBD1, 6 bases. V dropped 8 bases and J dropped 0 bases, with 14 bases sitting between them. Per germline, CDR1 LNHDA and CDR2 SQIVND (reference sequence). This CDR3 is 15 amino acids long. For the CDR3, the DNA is TGTGCCAGTGCCGTCGACAGGAGCTCCTACAATGAGCAGTTCTTC. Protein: CASAVDRSSYNEQFF.

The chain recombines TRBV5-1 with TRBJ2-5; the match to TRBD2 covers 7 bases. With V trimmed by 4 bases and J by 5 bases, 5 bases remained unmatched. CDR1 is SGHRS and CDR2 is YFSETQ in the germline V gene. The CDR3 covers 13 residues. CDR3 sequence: CASSRTRGETQYF. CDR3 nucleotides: TGCGCCAGCAGCCGGACTAGGGGCGAGACCCAGTACTTC. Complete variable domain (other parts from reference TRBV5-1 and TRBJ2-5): KAGVTQTPRYLIKTRGQQVTLSCSPISGHRSVSWYQQTPGQGLQFLFEYFSETQRNKGNFPGRFSGRQFSNSRSEMNVSTLELGDSALYLCASSRTRGETQYFGPGTRLLVL.

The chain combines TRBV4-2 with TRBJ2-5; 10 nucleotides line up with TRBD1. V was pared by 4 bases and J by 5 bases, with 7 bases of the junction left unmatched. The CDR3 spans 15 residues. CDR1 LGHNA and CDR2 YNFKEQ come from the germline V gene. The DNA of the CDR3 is TGTGCCAGCAGCCGAAGACAGGGGGCGGAGGAGACCCAGTACTTC. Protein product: CASSRRQGAEETQYF.

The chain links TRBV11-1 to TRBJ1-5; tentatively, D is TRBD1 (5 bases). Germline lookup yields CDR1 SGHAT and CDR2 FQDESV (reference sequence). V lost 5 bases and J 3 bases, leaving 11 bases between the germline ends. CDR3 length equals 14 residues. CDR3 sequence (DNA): TGTGCCAGCAGCCCAGGGATGGCCAATCAGCCCCAGCATTTT. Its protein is CASSPGMANQPQHF.